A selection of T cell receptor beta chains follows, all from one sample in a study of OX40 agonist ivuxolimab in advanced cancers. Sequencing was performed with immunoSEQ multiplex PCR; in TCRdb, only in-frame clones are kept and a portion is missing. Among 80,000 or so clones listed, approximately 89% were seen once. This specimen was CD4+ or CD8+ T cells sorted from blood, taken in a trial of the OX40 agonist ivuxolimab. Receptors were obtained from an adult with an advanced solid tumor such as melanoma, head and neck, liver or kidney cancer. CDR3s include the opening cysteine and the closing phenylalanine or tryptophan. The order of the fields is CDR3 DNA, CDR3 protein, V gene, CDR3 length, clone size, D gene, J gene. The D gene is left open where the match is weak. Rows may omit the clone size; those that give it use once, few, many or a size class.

TGTGCCAGTAGTTTCAGTGGGAAAGGTTCCTATAATTCACCCCTCCACTTT,CASSFSGKGSYNSPLHF,TRBV19,17,once,-,TRBJ1-6
TGTGCCAGCAAGAGCCAGGGTACAGGTTCACCCCTCCACTTT,CASKSQGTGSPLHF,TRBV19,14,-,-,TRBJ1-6
TGTGCCAGCAGCTTGACAGGGGCCTACGAGCAGTACTTC,CASSLTGAYEQYF,TRBV7-2,13,-,TRBD1,TRBJ2-7
TGTGCTGGCGGTCCTTGGGATGGCTACACCTTC,CAGGPWDGYTF,TRBV12-5,11,-,-,TRBJ1-2
TGTGCCTGGAGGACCGGGACCCAGAGCCATGAGCAGTTCTTC,CAWRTGTQSHEQFF,TRBV30,14,-,-,TRBJ2-1
TGCGCCAGCAGCTTGGTTGCCGGGGGCGTCGAGAATGAGCAGTTCTTC,CASSLVAGGVENEQFF,TRBV5-1,16,-,-,TRBJ2-1
TGTGCCAGCAGCTTGGGGGGACATAATAATTCACCCCTCCACTTT,CASSLGGHNNSPLHF,TRBV5-4,15,-,-,TRBJ1-6
TGCGCCAGCAGCCGAAGTCTGGACCTGGGACAGGGATGGGCAGATACGCAGTATTTT,CASSRSLDLGQGWADTQYF,TRBV4-1,19,-,TRBD1,TRBJ2-3
TGCGCCAGCAGCTTGGTAGGGGGTTCGAACACTGAAGCTTTCTTT,CASSLVGGSNTEAFF,TRBV5-1,15,-,-,TRBJ1-1
TGTGCCAGCTCACCACCCATAGGACAGGCCGGTACTAACTATGGCTACACCTTC,CASSPPIGQAGTNYGYTF,TRBV18,18,-,TRBD1,TRBJ1-2
TGTGCCAGCAGTTTAGCGGGAGGGCAGAATGAGCAGTTCTTC,CASSLAGGQNEQFF,TRBV6-5,14,-,TRBD2,TRBJ2-1
TGTGCCAGTAACCCTCCGGTCGGCAGGGTATCTGGGGCCAACGTCCTGACTTTC,CASNPPVGRVSGANVLTF,TRBV19,18,-,-,TRBJ2-6
TGTGCCAGCAGCTTGGGGGGTTTCACAGATACGCAGTATTTT,CASSLGGFTDTQYF,TRBV5-4,14,-,-,TRBJ2-3
TGTGCCAGCAGCTTAGACTTTCAAAGGGGGGTGAAAGCTTTCTTT,CASSLDFQRGVKAFF,TRBV7-6,15,-,-,TRBJ1-1
TGTGCCAGCAGTTTGCCCCCCCAGGGTGGGCAGCCCCAGCATTTT,CASSLPPQGGQPQHF,TRBV28,15,-,-,TRBJ1-5
TGTGCCTCGGCCCCAATACCGAACACTGAAGCTTTCTTT,CASAPIPNTEAFF,TRBV30,13,-,-,TRBJ1-1
TGCGCCAGCAGTCTAAGGGGCCACGAGCAGTACTTC,CASSLRGHEQYF,TRBV5-1,12,-,-,TRBJ2-7
TGTGCCAGTAGTATGACTAGCGGGAGAATCTACGAGCAGTACTTC,CASSMTSGRIYEQYF,TRBV19,15,once,TRBD2,TRBJ2-7
TGTGCCACCAGCAGAGACAGGGTATCCTACGAGCAGTACTTC,CATSRDRVSYEQYF,TRBV15,14,-,-,TRBJ2-7
TGTGCCAGTAGGAATCCGGGACAGGCCTATGGCTACACCTTC,CASRNPGQAYGYTF,TRBV19,14,-,TRBD1,TRBJ1-2
TGTGCCAGCTCCCTAACGAATACTGACACCGGGGAGCTGTTTTTT,CASSLTNTDTGELFF,TRBV18,15,-,-,TRBJ2-2
TGTGCCAGCAGTTACTCTTTACCGGGAACTGGGGACACCATATATTTT,CASSYSLPGTGDTIYF,TRBV6-5,16,-,-,TRBJ1-3
TGTGCCAGCAGTCCCGGTTATTACGAGCAGTACTTC,CASSPGYYEQYF,TRBV25-1,12,-,-,TRBJ2-7
TGCGCCAGCAGCTTGGACCCAGGGGCTAACTATGGCTACACCTTC,CASSLDPGANYGYTF,TRBV5-1,15,-,-,TRBJ1-2
TGCGCCAGCAGCTCGGGACAGGGGGCAGGATTCACTGAAGCTTTCTTT,CASSSGQGAGFTEAFF,TRBV5-1,16,-,TRBD1,TRBJ1-1
TGTGCCAGCTCACCACGGGGGGTCGGGACGAACACCGGGGAGCTGTTTTTT,CASSPRGVGTNTGELFF,TRBV18,17,-,-,TRBJ2-2
TGTGCCAGCAGCGTAGGACCTTCCTTGACGCAGTATTTT,CASSVGPSLTQYF,TRBV9,13,-,-,TRBJ2-3
TGTGCCAGCAGCTTGGGGAACGGGAGGGCCTACAATGAGCAGTTCTTC,CASSLGNGRAYNEQFF,TRBV5-4,16,-,TRBD2,TRBJ2-1
TGTGCCAGCAGCGTAGGTTCGGCCGGGAATTCACCCCTCCACTTT,CASSVGSAGNSPLHF,TRBV9,15,-,-,TRBJ1-6
TGTGCCAGCAGCTTAAGAAACAGCTTCACAGATACGCAGTATTTT,CASSLRNSFTDTQYF,TRBV7-2,15,-,-,TRBJ2-3
TGCGCCAGCAGTGAAGGGAATTCACCCCTCCACTTT,CASSEGNSPLHF,TRBV10-1,12,-,-,TRBJ1-6